Only one count was recorded for the clone carrying this TCR beta chain. The antigen remains unidentified. This CDR3 has 14 residues. CDR1 is MNHEY and CDR2 is SMNVEV in the germline V gene (reference sequence). Trimming left V 4 bases short and J 2 bases short, with 12 bases between. CD45RO-negative, CCR7-positively selected cells formed the naive CD8 fraction, excluding terminally differentiated effector memory CD45RA+ cells. Authors' analysis steps: ImmunoSEQ junction-only sequences lacked quality scores, so their filtering differed. The assay was immunoSEQ multiplex PCR, and TCRdb's table has in-frame clones only and misses some. Clone size and the V and J calls come from that table; the DNA yielded D and trimming. The table has about 2.1 million clones, 93% seen once. The data derive from a study of shared clonotypes between healthy human individuals. Study results and limitations: Only blood was sampled; tissue repertoires likely differ.

V gene TRBV27 combines with J gene TRBJ2-7; D is undetermined. This sequence was found in a young man in good health. Some clones in this sample may be carry-over from other donors' samples. Sequences were obtained from naive CD8+ T cells from PBMCs. CDR3 coding DNA: TGTGCCAGCAGTTACCTGATCTCTCCCTACGAGCAGTACTTC. Translation gives CASSYLISPYEQYF.